This TCR beta chain was recorded in a study of T cells in localized non-small cell lung cancer. The assay was immunoSEQ multiplex PCR, and TCRdb's table has in-frame clones only and misses some. The top ten clones hold roughly 6% of a sample with fewer than 25,000 clones, 75% to 90% of them seen once. Study conclusions and caveats: Among blood samples, higher T cell density accompanied longer overall survival.

The ends were cut back, 1 base at V and 0 bases at J, with 4 bases in the middle. The CDR3 spans 14 residues. Germline V gene lookup returns CDR1 SNHLY and CDR2 FYNNEI. For this clone: Its target is not known. The same CDR3 arises from other DNA sequences in this sample as well.

The chain has TRBV2 and TRBJ2-4; D uncertain. This material consisted of peripheral blood, taken before any cancer treatment. The clonotype comes from a male donor aged 60 or over with stage II squamous cell lung carcinoma. Written as DNA, the CDR3 is TGTGCCAGCAGTGAAGGCCTAGCCAAAAACATTCAGTACTTC. Translating gives CASSEGLAKNIQYF. The variable domain in full, completed from reference TRBV2 and TRBJ2-4, reads EPEVTQTPSHQVTQMGQEVILRCVPISNHLYFYWYRQILGQKVEFLVSFYNNEISEKSEIFDDQFSVERPDGSNFTLKIRSTKLEDSAMYFCASSEGLAKNIQYFGAGTRLSVL.